The source of this T cell receptor (beta chain) is a study of read filtering for tumor transcriptome and immune sequencing. Note on this clonotype: No antigen is known for it.

The library was built from 400 ng RNA with molecular barcoded adaptors for alpha/delta and beta/gamma chains. TCRdb reprocessed the reads via MiXCR and lists one record per CDR3 protein. The repertoire holds approximately 90,000 distinct CDR3 sequences, with 9% to 15% as singletons. General study findings and limits: IR-seq and RNA-seq agreed better without single-read clonotypes. Compared with RNA-seq, IR-seq gave much higher clonotype depth and reliability.

This TCR was sampled from a donor at least 40 years old with multiple myeloma. Material for sequencing was a population of CD138-negative cells sorted from bone marrow.

The CDR3 DNA reads TGTGCCAGCAGCCGAATGACAGGGGCGACAGAAAAACTGTTTTTT. It yields the protein CASSRMTGATEKLFF. J is TRBJ1-4 and V is TRBV14; 8 bases agree with TRBD1. Per germline, CDR1 SGHDN and CDR2 FVKESK. CDR3 length: 15 residues. V was clipped by 4 bases and J by 8 bases; unmatched bases: 9.